Listed below are T cell receptor beta chains from one sample, sequenced in a study of human T cells and chemical hapten exposure. Via MiXCR, TCRdb re-called the 5' RACE reads, giving one row per CDR3 protein. The table shows approximately 81,000 distinct CDR3 sequences, with approximately 7.7% occurring only once. The receptors were gathered from a male donor in good health. Both conserved end residues are part of each CDR3. Fields, in order: CDR3 length, V gene, clone size, J gene, D gene, CDR3 DNA, CDR3 protein. A D gene is named only where the DNA matches it firmly. Only part of the rows carry a size: once, few, many, or a class if the clone is expanded.

len: 13
v_gene: TRBV5-1
abundance: many
j_gene: TRBJ2-3
d_gene: -
CDR3nt: TGCGCCAGCAGCCTGTACAGCACAGATACGCAGTATTTT
CDR3aa: CASSLYSTDTQYF

len: 12
v_gene: TRBV25-1
abundance: few
j_gene: TRBJ2-1
d_gene: -
CDR3nt: TGTGCCAGCAGTGACCTACAGGTCCGCGTGTTCTTC
CDR3aa: CASSDLQVRVFF

len: 15
v_gene: TRBV12-3/TRBV12-4
abundance: many
j_gene: TRBJ2-7
d_gene: -
CDR3nt: TGTGCCAGCAGTTTGGTAACGGGACCCGGCGGCGAGCAGTACTTC
CDR3aa: CASSLVTGPGGEQYF

len: 16
v_gene: TRBV18
abundance: few
j_gene: TRBJ1-4
d_gene: -
CDR3nt: TGTGCCAGCTCACCGTTTTCTCGTTTCAGCGATGAAAAACTGTTTTTT
CDR3aa: CASSPFSRFSDEKLFF

len: 15
v_gene: TRBV5-1
abundance: once
j_gene: TRBJ1-1
d_gene: -
CDR3nt: TGCGCCAGCAGCTTGGAGAGGGCCGGGAACACTGAAGCTTTCTTT
CDR3aa: CASSLERAGNTEAFF

len: 15
v_gene: TRBV15
abundance: many
j_gene: TRBJ2-3
d_gene: TRBD2
CDR3nt: TGTGCCACCAGCAGAGAGCGGGGGAGCACAGATACGCAGTATTTT
CDR3aa: CATSRERGSTDTQYF

len: 15
v_gene: TRBV11-2
abundance: few
j_gene: TRBJ2-7
d_gene: -
CDR3nt: TGTGCCAGCAGCTTACGCTTAGGGGTTTCCTACGAGCAGTACTTC
CDR3aa: CASSLRLGVSYEQYF

len: 14
v_gene: TRBV7-9
abundance: many
j_gene: TRBJ2-5
d_gene: -
CDR3nt: TGTGCCAGCACCGGGACCTGGGGCGTAGAGACCCAGTACTTC
CDR3aa: CASTGTWGVETQYF

len: 16
v_gene: TRBV10-3
abundance: -
j_gene: TRBJ2-1
d_gene: TRBD2
CDR3nt: TGTGCCATCAGGGGGACTAGCGGGCGCCGCGGTGGAGAGCAGTTCTTC
CDR3aa: CAIRGTSGRRGGEQFF

len: 14
v_gene: TRBV7-6
abundance: many
j_gene: TRBJ2-5
d_gene: -
CDR3nt: TGTGCCAGCAGCTCCATCACATTCCAAGAGACCCAGTACTTC
CDR3aa: CASSSITFQETQYF

len: 14
v_gene: TRBV10-3
abundance: -
j_gene: TRBJ1-2
d_gene: TRBD1
CDR3nt: TGTGCCATCAGCCCCAGGGGGCGAAGCTATGGCTACACCTTC
CDR3aa: CAISPRGRSYGYTF

len: 17
v_gene: TRBV14
abundance: many
j_gene: TRBJ1-2
d_gene: -
CDR3nt: TGTGCCAGCAGCCAAGATCGGGCAGCTGGCCTCTCCTATGGCTACACCTTC
CDR3aa: CASSQDRAAGLSYGYTF

len: 18
v_gene: TRBV11-1
abundance: few
j_gene: TRBJ2-5
d_gene: TRBD2
CDR3nt: TGTGCCAGCAGCCCCCGAGCGGGGGGGCCGGATCGGCAAGAGACCCAGTACTTC
CDR3aa: CASSPRAGGPDRQETQYF

len: 18
v_gene: TRBV12-3/TRBV12-4
abundance: few
j_gene: TRBJ2-7
d_gene: TRBD1
CDR3nt: TGTGCCAGCAGTTCACCGGGACAGGGGGCCCATATCTCCTACGAGCAGTACTTC
CDR3aa: CASSSPGQGAHISYEQYF

len: 17
v_gene: TRBV6-1
abundance: few
j_gene: TRBJ1-5
d_gene: -
CDR3nt: TGTGCCAGCAGTGAAGGGGGCCCGATGGTCGCAAATCAGCCCCAGCATTTT
CDR3aa: CASSEGGPMVANQPQHF

len: 13
v_gene: TRBV6-2/TRBV6-3
abundance: many
j_gene: TRBJ2-7
d_gene: -
CDR3nt: TGTGCCAGCAGTCCCCAGGGACCCTACGAGCAGTACTTC
CDR3aa: CASSPQGPYEQYF

len: 15
v_gene: TRBV7-7
abundance: few
j_gene: TRBJ2-3
d_gene: -
CDR3nt: TGTGCCAGCAGCCGCGGCTCCGGATCCACAGATACGCAGTATTTT
CDR3aa: CASSRGSGSTDTQYF

len: 15
v_gene: TRBV7-2
abundance: many
j_gene: TRBJ2-3
d_gene: -
CDR3nt: TGTGCCAGCAGCCGTCGCGTAACTGGGACAGATACGCAGTATTTT
CDR3aa: CASSRRVTGTDTQYF

len: 18
v_gene: TRBV3-1
abundance: -
j_gene: TRBJ2-2
d_gene: TRBD1
CDR3nt: TGTGCCAGCAGCCAAGTTGCGGGACAGGGGGCAAACACCGGGGAGCTGTTTTTT
CDR3aa: CASSQVAGQGANTGELFF

len: 18
v_gene: TRBV3-1
abundance: -
j_gene: TRBJ1-5
d_gene: -
CDR3nt: TGTGCCAGCAGCCAAGGTTCAGTAGGGAGCTATAGCAATCAGCCCCAGCATTTT
CDR3aa: CASSQGSVGSYSNQPQHF

len: 14
v_gene: TRBV18
abundance: -
j_gene: TRBJ1-1
d_gene: TRBD1
CDR3nt: TGTGCCAGCTCACCCCAGGGGGCGCAGACTGAAGCTTTCTTT
CDR3aa: CASSPQGAQTEAFF

len: 15
v_gene: TRBV12-3/TRBV12-4
abundance: -
j_gene: TRBJ1-5
d_gene: TRBD1
CDR3nt: TGTGCCAGCTCTTCTCAGGGGGTCCGCGGACAGCCCCAGCATTTT
CDR3aa: CASSSQGVRGQPQHF

len: 15
v_gene: TRBV2
abundance: -
j_gene: TRBJ1-2
d_gene: -
CDR3nt: TGTGCCAGCACTCAAGACTACGGGGTTGACTATGGCTACACCTTC
CDR3aa: CASTQDYGVDYGYTF

len: 12
v_gene: TRBV5-6
abundance: many
j_gene: TRBJ2-1
d_gene: -
CDR3nt: TGTGCCAGCAGCCTAGGGTTGAATGAGCAGTTCTTC
CDR3aa: CASSLGLNEQFF

len: 12
v_gene: TRBV11-2
abundance: many
j_gene: TRBJ2-1
d_gene: -
CDR3nt: TGTGCCAGCAGCCCAAACTACAATGAGCAGTTCTTC
CDR3aa: CASSPNYNEQFF

len: 15
v_gene: TRBV29-1
abundance: few
j_gene: TRBJ2-6
d_gene: TRBD1
CDR3nt: TGCAGCGTTGTACAGGGGGCGGAAGGGGCCAACGTCCTGACTTTC
CDR3aa: CSVVQGAEGANVLTF

len: 11
v_gene: TRBV5-1
abundance: few
j_gene: TRBJ1-2
d_gene: -
CDR3nt: TGCGCCAGCGGGACACACTATGGCTACACCTTC
CDR3aa: CASGTHYGYTF

len: 14
v_gene: TRBV11-2
abundance: many
j_gene: TRBJ2-5
d_gene: -
CDR3nt: TGTGCCAGCAGCCCTAATGGACCCCCGGAGACCCAGTACTTC
CDR3aa: CASSPNGPPETQYF

len: 15
v_gene: TRBV6-6
abundance: -
j_gene: TRBJ2-2
d_gene: -
CDR3nt: TGTGCCACCCACTACCAGGACAGTCCCACCGGGGAGCTGTTTTTT
CDR3aa: CATHYQDSPTGELFF

len: 16
v_gene: TRBV28
abundance: -
j_gene: TRBJ2-7
d_gene: -
CDR3nt: TGTGCCAGCAGCCCCAGACAGCGACCCGCCCTGGGCGAGCAGTACTTC
CDR3aa: CASSPRQRPALGEQYF

len: 13
v_gene: TRBV20-1
abundance: -
j_gene: TRBJ2-4
d_gene: -
CDR3nt: TGCAGTGCTAACGTAGCGGCCAAAAACATTCAGTACTTC
CDR3aa: CSANVAAKNIQYF

len: 15
v_gene: TRBV27
abundance: many
j_gene: TRBJ1-1
d_gene: -
CDR3nt: TGTGCCAGCAGTTTATTGGGGGGGACGAGGACTGAAGCTTTCTTT
CDR3aa: CASSLLGGTRTEAFF

len: 11
v_gene: TRBV25-1
abundance: -
j_gene: TRBJ1-2
d_gene: -
CDR3nt: TGTGCCAGCAGCGAGTACTATGGCTACACCTTC
CDR3aa: CASSEYYGYTF

len: 19
v_gene: TRBV19
abundance: many
j_gene: TRBJ2-1
d_gene: TRBD1
CDR3nt: TGTGCCAGTTCCGTACAGCCTCTAGCAGGGACAGGTTCCTACAATGAGCAGTTCTTC
CDR3aa: CASSVQPLAGTGSYNEQFF

len: 10
v_gene: TRBV20-1
abundance: -
j_gene: TRBJ1-1
d_gene: -
CDR3nt: TGCAGTGCTTTTTACACTGAAGCTTTCTTT
CDR3aa: CSAFYTEAFF

len: 14
v_gene: TRBV6-1
abundance: few
j_gene: TRBJ2-3
d_gene: TRBD2
CDR3nt: TGTGCCAGCAGTGGCGGGAGGGCCTCAGATACGCAGTATTTT
CDR3aa: CASSGGRASDTQYF

len: 15
v_gene: TRBV20-1
abundance: few
j_gene: TRBJ1-1
d_gene: TRBD1
CDR3nt: TGCAGTGCTCCGGACAGGGCCTATACGAACACTGAAGCTTTCTTT
CDR3aa: CSAPDRAYTNTEAFF

len: 19
v_gene: TRBV4-1
abundance: -
j_gene: TRBJ1-1
d_gene: TRBD1
CDR3nt: TGCGCCAGCAGCCAAGCCCAGAGGGACAGGGGGCTACCGCGAGCTGAAGCTTTCTTT
CDR3aa: CASSQAQRDRGLPRAEAFF

len: 12
v_gene: TRBV12-3/TRBV12-4
abundance: -
j_gene: TRBJ1-5
d_gene: -
CDR3nt: TGTGCCAGCAAGGGGCCGGATCAGCCCCAGCATTTT
CDR3aa: CASKGPDQPQHF

len: 13
v_gene: TRBV29-1
abundance: -
j_gene: TRBJ2-1
d_gene: TRBD2
CDR3nt: TGCAGCGTTGAATTCGGGGGGGCCAATGAGCAGTTCTTC
CDR3aa: CSVEFGGANEQFF

len: 13
v_gene: TRBV5-1
abundance: -
j_gene: TRBJ2-7
d_gene: -
CDR3nt: TGCGCCAGCAGCTGGGATAGGAGTTACGAGCAGTACTTC
CDR3aa: CASSWDRSYEQYF

len: 14
v_gene: TRBV5-4
abundance: -
j_gene: TRBJ2-7
d_gene: TRBD1
CDR3nt: TGTGCCAGCAGCTTGGCTCAGGGGGCAGGGGAGCAGTACTTC
CDR3aa: CASSLAQGAGEQYF

len: 13
v_gene: TRBV7-7
abundance: many
j_gene: TRBJ1-1
d_gene: -
CDR3nt: TGTGCCAGCAGCGCTACAGAGAACACTGAAGCTTTCTTT
CDR3aa: CASSATENTEAFF

len: 16
v_gene: TRBV3-1
abundance: few
j_gene: TRBJ2-2
d_gene: -
CDR3nt: TGTGCCAGCAGCCAAGAGGGCTCCGCGAACACCGGGGAGCTGTTTTTT
CDR3aa: CASSQEGSANTGELFF

len: 14
v_gene: TRBV20-1
abundance: few
j_gene: TRBJ1-5
d_gene: -
CDR3nt: TGCAGTGCACCGGACGAGGTTAGCAATCAGCCCCAGCATTTT
CDR3aa: CSAPDEVSNQPQHF

len: 14
v_gene: TRBV30
abundance: many
j_gene: TRBJ2-1
d_gene: -
CDR3nt: TGTGCCTGGAGGGGGCACCTTTCCTACAATGAGCAGTTCTTC
CDR3aa: CAWRGHLSYNEQFF